The rows below give T cell receptor beta chains drawn from one sample of a study of CD8 T cells in Susac syndrome. TCRdb analysed the immunoSEQ multiplex PCR reads with MiXCR anew, one entry per CDR3 protein. Of about 130,000 distinct CDR3 sequences in the sample, roughly 89% are singletons; the top ten hold 0.24%. Sequencing was performed on CD8+ T cells from PBMCs. The receptor set was obtained from a human donor with multiple sclerosis. Both conserved end residues are part of each CDR3. D genes are given only for firm matches. The size field is filled for only some rows; it gives once, few, many or a size class.

V gene: TRBV2
J gene: TRBJ1-2
clone size: -
D gene: -
CDR3 DNA: TGTGCCAGCAGTGAATCACAGCTGTCCTATGGCTACACCTTC
CDR3 protein: CASSESQLSYGYTF

V gene: TRBV27
J gene: TRBJ2-2
clone size: -
D gene: -
CDR3 DNA: TGTGCCAGCAGTTTGGTTGGCGGGGAGCTGTTTTTT
CDR3 protein: CASSLVGGELFF

V gene: TRBV28
J gene: TRBJ2-2
clone size: -
D gene: TRBD1
CDR3 DNA: TGTGCCAGCAGTTACGCCGGGACAGGGGTGATCGGGGAGCTGTTTTTT
CDR3 protein: CASSYAGTGVIGELFF

V gene: TRBV19
J gene: TRBJ1-5
clone size: -
D gene: -
CDR3 DNA: TGTGCCAGTAGTGTGGGCTCGGTTGGCAATCAGCCCCAGCATTTT
CDR3 protein: CASSVGSVGNQPQHF

V gene: TRBV6-4
J gene: TRBJ2-1
clone size: -
D gene: -
CDR3 DNA: TGTGCCAGCAGCTTATATCCTCCGGGACTTCTAATCGATGAGCAGTTCTTC
CDR3 protein: CASSLYPPGLLIDEQFF

V gene: TRBV27
J gene: TRBJ1-5
clone size: -
D gene: -
CDR3 DNA: TGTGCCAGCAGTTTAGTGGGGGGGAATCAGCCCCAGCATTTT
CDR3 protein: CASSLVGGNQPQHF

V gene: TRBV6-6
J gene: TRBJ1-4
clone size: once
D gene: -
CDR3 DNA: TGTGCCAGCACCCCGGGGGAAAAACTGTTTTTT
CDR3 protein: CASTPGEKLFF

V gene: TRBV28
J gene: TRBJ1-4
clone size: -
D gene: TRBD1
CDR3 DNA: TGTGCCAGCAGTCCCCCAGAGGGGGCGAGTGAAAAACTGTTTTTT
CDR3 protein: CASSPPEGASEKLFF

V gene: TRBV11-2
J gene: TRBJ2-7
clone size: -
D gene: TRBD2
CDR3 DNA: TGTGCCAGCAGCTTAGTAGCGGGAGGGAAGTACGAGCAGTACTTC
CDR3 protein: CASSLVAGGKYEQYF

V gene: TRBV27
J gene: TRBJ1-1
clone size: -
D gene: -
CDR3 DNA: TGTGCCAGCGGAGGGGCCATGAACACTGAAGCTTTCTTT
CDR3 protein: CASGGAMNTEAFF

V gene: TRBV29-1
J gene: TRBJ1-2
clone size: -
D gene: -
CDR3 DNA: TGCAGCGTTCCGGACAGAGACTATGGCTACACCTTC
CDR3 protein: CSVPDRDYGYTF

V gene: TRBV19
J gene: TRBJ1-5
clone size: -
D gene: -
CDR3 DNA: TGTGCCAGTAGTATGACGGGCTATAGCAATCAGCCCCAGCATTTT
CDR3 protein: CASSMTGYSNQPQHF

V gene: TRBV3-1
J gene: TRBJ1-4
clone size: -
D gene: TRBD1
CDR3 DNA: TGTGCCAGCAGCCTTCGACAGGGAAGGGCAGCTAATGAAAAACTGTTTTTT
CDR3 protein: CASSLRQGRAANEKLFF

V gene: TRBV4-1
J gene: TRBJ1-1
clone size: -
D gene: -
CDR3 DNA: TGCGCCAGCAGCCAAGCTCCGTCAATGAACACTGAAGCTTTCTTT
CDR3 protein: CASSQAPSMNTEAFF

V gene: TRBV20-1
J gene: TRBJ2-5
clone size: -
D gene: -
CDR3 DNA: TGCAGTGCTAGAGATCAGACCCAGTACTTC
CDR3 protein: CSARDQTQYF

V gene: TRBV19
J gene: TRBJ2-1
clone size: -
D gene: TRBD2
CDR3 DNA: TGTGCCAGTAGTATAAGTTGGCTAGCGGCCTACAATGAGCAGTTCTTC
CDR3 protein: CASSISWLAAYNEQFF

V gene: TRBV29-1
J gene: TRBJ2-7
clone size: once
D gene: -
CDR3 DNA: TGCAGTGCCGGGACTCCGGGCGGCGACGAGCAGTACTTC
CDR3 protein: CSAGTPGGDEQYF

V gene: TRBV18
J gene: TRBJ2-4
clone size: -
D gene: TRBD1
CDR3 DNA: TGTGCCAGCTCACCAATTTCCCTGACAGGGGGGAAAAACATTCAGTACTTC
CDR3 protein: CASSPISLTGGKNIQYF

V gene: TRBV15
J gene: TRBJ1-5
clone size: once
D gene: -
CDR3 DNA: TGTGCCACCAGCAGAGAACGGATAAGCTTCAATCAGCCCCAGCATTTT
CDR3 protein: CATSRERISFNQPQHF

V gene: TRBV30
J gene: TRBJ2-5
clone size: -
D gene: -
CDR3 DNA: TGTGCCTGGAGAGACGACGGGCGGGAGACCCAGTACTTC
CDR3 protein: CAWRDDGRETQYF

V gene: TRBV6-2/TRBV6-3
J gene: TRBJ1-1
clone size: -
D gene: -
CDR3 DNA: TGTGCCAGCAGTTACCCGGGAATGAACACTGAAGCTTTCTTT
CDR3 protein: CASSYPGMNTEAFF

V gene: TRBV6-6
J gene: TRBJ1-2
clone size: -
D gene: TRBD1
CDR3 DNA: TGTGCCAGCATGTTTGTAGACAGGGACAAGTATGGCTACACCTTC
CDR3 protein: CASMFVDRDKYGYTF

V gene: TRBV30
J gene: TRBJ2-3
clone size: -
D gene: -
CDR3 DNA: TGTGCCTGGAGTAGTCACTTCACAGATACGCAGTATTTT
CDR3 protein: CAWSSHFTDTQYF

V gene: TRBV7-6
J gene: TRBJ2-3
clone size: -
D gene: -
CDR3 DNA: TGTGCCAGCAGCTTAGGTTCGACAGACACAGATACGCAGTATTTT
CDR3 protein: CASSLGSTDTDTQYF

V gene: TRBV28
J gene: TRBJ2-1
clone size: -
D gene: TRBD1
CDR3 DNA: TGTGCCAGCAGACGGGACAGCTCCTACAATGAGCAGTTCTTC
CDR3 protein: CASRRDSSYNEQFF

V gene: TRBV7-9
J gene: TRBJ2-3
clone size: -
D gene: -
CDR3 DNA: TGTGCCAGCAGCTTGAGGGGCATTGATACGCAGTATTTT
CDR3 protein: CASSLRGIDTQYF

V gene: TRBV10-2
J gene: TRBJ2-1
clone size: -
D gene: -
CDR3 DNA: TGCGCCAGCAGTTGGGGGAGTAGGTTCGATGAGCAGTTCTTC
CDR3 protein: CASSWGSRFDEQFF

V gene: TRBV27
J gene: TRBJ2-3
clone size: -
D gene: TRBD1
CDR3 DNA: TGTGCCAGCCAGCCGGGCTCAGGGGGCGCAGATACGCAGTATTTT
CDR3 protein: CASQPGSGGADTQYF

V gene: TRBV5-1
J gene: TRBJ1-1
clone size: -
D gene: -
CDR3 DNA: TGCGCCAGCAGCTTATTGGACGGCATGAACACTGAAGCTTTCTTT
CDR3 protein: CASSLLDGMNTEAFF

V gene: TRBV15
J gene: TRBJ1-1
clone size: -
D gene: TRBD1
CDR3 DNA: TGTGCCACCAGGTTCGGGACAGGGGACACTGAAGCTTTCTTT
CDR3 protein: CATRFGTGDTEAFF

V gene: TRBV14
J gene: TRBJ1-1
clone size: -
D gene: -
CDR3 DNA: TGTGCCAGCAGCCAAGGAGTTGGCACTGAAGCTTTCTTT
CDR3 protein: CASSQGVGTEAFF

V gene: TRBV4-3
J gene: TRBJ2-7
clone size: -
D gene: -
CDR3 DNA: TGCGCCAGCAGCCAAGATCGTCCAGGCTCCTACGAGCAGTACTTC
CDR3 protein: CASSQDRPGSYEQYF

V gene: TRBV11-2
J gene: TRBJ2-7
clone size: once
D gene: TRBD2
CDR3 DNA: TGTGCCAGCAGCTTAGCGGGACTAAGCTCCTACGAGCAGTACTTC
CDR3 protein: CASSLAGLSSYEQYF

V gene: TRBV20-1
J gene: TRBJ2-5
clone size: -
D gene: TRBD2
CDR3 DNA: TGCAGTGCTAGAGAGCTCGGGGCTAGCGGGTACCAAGAGACCCAGTACTTC
CDR3 protein: CSARELGASGYQETQYF

V gene: TRBV30
J gene: TRBJ2-1
clone size: -
D gene: TRBD2
CDR3 DNA: TGTGCCTGGAGTATCGTAGCGGGGCCCTTCAATGAGCAGTTCTTC
CDR3 protein: CAWSIVAGPFNEQFF

V gene: TRBV6-5
J gene: TRBJ2-7
clone size: -
D gene: -
CDR3 DNA: TGTGCCAGCAGTTACTCGGTGGGACCGAGCTCCTACGAGCAGTACTTC
CDR3 protein: CASSYSVGPSSYEQYF

V gene: TRBV11-2
J gene: TRBJ2-1
clone size: -
D gene: -
CDR3 DNA: TGTGCCAGCAGCTTACAACTAGGTGATGAGCAGTTCTTC
CDR3 protein: CASSLQLGDEQFF

V gene: TRBV24-1
J gene: TRBJ1-1
clone size: -
D gene: TRBD1
CDR3 DNA: TGTGCCACCAGTGACCGGGACAGTCATAGCACTGAAGCTTTCTTT
CDR3 protein: CATSDRDSHSTEAFF

V gene: TRBV5-6
J gene: TRBJ1-2
clone size: -
D gene: -
CDR3 DNA: TGTGCCAGCAGCCAAGGGACACTTTACTATGGCTACACCTTC
CDR3 protein: CASSQGTLYYGYTF

V gene: TRBV20-1
J gene: TRBJ2-1
clone size: -
D gene: TRBD2
CDR3 DNA: TGCAGTGCTAGAGGTCGGCTAGCGGGAGGAGATGAGCAGTTCTTC
CDR3 protein: CSARGRLAGGDEQFF

V gene: TRBV3-1
J gene: TRBJ1-5
clone size: -
D gene: -
CDR3 DNA: TGTGCCAGCAGCCACTTCGGGGAGCTCAGACAGCCCCAGCATTTT
CDR3 protein: CASSHFGELRQPQHF

V gene: TRBV4-3
J gene: TRBJ1-2
clone size: -
D gene: -
CDR3 DNA: TGCGCCAGCAGCCAAGATCCCGGGGCAGCTACTAACTATGGCTACACCTTC
CDR3 protein: CASSQDPGAATNYGYTF